The 17 T cell receptor beta chains listed next were all sequenced from one sample in a study of blood T cell repertoires in COVID-19. TCRdb keeps only in-frame clones here, not all; method: immunoSEQ multiplex PCR. The table has fewer than 500,000 clones, roughly 88% seen once. Sequenced material: PBMCs or T cells enriched from blood (not recorded which). The source of these receptors is a woman aged 30 to 39 with acute COVID-19.

The chain carries TRBV9 and TRBJ2-1; D possibly corresponds to TRBD2 (6 bases). The CDR3 contains 16 residues. Trimming took 0 bases from V and 1 from J, leaving 11 bases between them. Germline CDR1 SGDLS, CDR2 YYNGEE. The CDR3: CASSVAGTPSYNEQFF. The DNA for the CDR3 is TGTGCCAGCAGCGTAGCCGGGACTCCGTCCTACAATGAGCAGTTCTTC. Looking up the rest from reference TRBV9 and TRBJ2-1 gives the full variable domain: DSGVTQTPKHLITATGQRVTLRCSPRSGDLSVYWYQQSLDQGLQFLIQYYNGEERAKGNILERFSAQQFPDLHSELNLSSLELGDSALYFCASSVAGTPSYNEQFFGPGTRLTVL.

This chain links TRBV7-8 with TRBJ2-5; weak D call: TRBD2 (5 bases). The CDR3 is 15 amino acids. The ends were cut back, 6 bases at V and 5 bases at J, with 19 bases in the middle. CDR1 is SGHVS, CDR2 FQNEAQ, per germline. The CDR3 sequence: CASSPGGLPPETQYF. CDR3 nucleotide sequence: TGTGCCAGCAGTCCAGGCGGGCTCCCGCCGGAGACCCAGTACTTC.

About this clone: Distinct nucleotide sequences in the sample also encode this CDR3. The V and J genes are TRBV6-5 and TRBJ2-5, with 7 bases matching TRBD1. Germline loops: CDR1 MNHEY, CDR2 SVGAGI. CDR3 length equals 13 residues. J was trimmed by 5 bases and V by 4 bases; bases with no gene match: 4. CDR3 in amino acids: CASSLQGSETQYF. The CDR3, as DNA: TGTGCCAGCAGTTTACAGGGGTCGGAGACCCAGTACTTC.

The chain couples TRBV5-1 to TRBJ2-1; 8 bases align to TRBD1. This CDR3 is 15 amino acids long. Germline lookup yields CDR1 SGHRS and CDR2 YFSETQ. V shed 0 bases, J shed 8 bases, and the junction held 7 bases outside the gene matches. In DNA form, the CDR3 reads TGCGCCAGCAGCTTGGCTCAGGGGGCATATTATGAGCAGTTCTTC. Residues: CASSLAQGAYYEQFF.

This clone was seen once. The chain couples TRBV19 to TRBJ1-5; perhaps TRBD1 as D (6 bases). Trimming pared 5 bases from V and 2 bases from J, leaving 13 bases between. This CDR3 spans 15 amino acids. CDR1 and CDR2 (germline): LNHDA, SQIVND (reference sequence). The CDR3 DNA is TGTGCCAGTAGTCTCCGGGGGGCTGGCAATCAGCCCCAGCATTTT. It encodes CASSLRGAGNQPQHF.

V usage is TRBV2 and J usage is TRBJ1-2; TRBD1 aligns across 7 bases. This CDR3 has 14 amino acids. Per the germline V gene, CDR1 is SNHLY and CDR2 is FYNNEI. V lost 3 bases, J lost 3 bases, and 4 bases stayed unmatched. CDR3 loop: CASSEAGGYYGYTF. CDR3 nucleotide sequence: TGTGCCAGCAGTGAGGCAGGGGGGTACTATGGCTACACCTTC.

The chain uses TRBV7-3 and TRBJ1-2; possibly TRBD1 for D (6 bases). V dropped 2 bases and J dropped 5 bases, with 9 bases sitting between them. Germline loops: CDR1 SGHTA, CDR2 FQGTGA. The CDR3 extends over 13 amino acids. The CDR3 DNA follows: TGTGCCAGCAGCTTAGGGGGCGGATATGGCTACACCTTC. Encoded protein: CASSLGGGYGYTF.

The chain's CDR3 is CATSDQQGEVNGEQFF. CDR3 DNA: TGTGCCACCAGTGACCAACAGGGGGAAGTAAATGGTGAGCAGTTCTTC. V gene TRBV24-1 combines with J gene TRBJ2-1; TRBD1 aligns across 8 bases. V trimming: 4 bases; J trimming: 9 bases; junction bases outside the gene matches: 13. From germline, CDR1 is KGHDR and CDR2 SFDVKD. This CDR3 is 16 amino acids long.

The rearrangement links TRBV7-8 to TRBJ1-4; possibly TRBD1 for D (6 bases). Germline values: CDR1 SGHVS, CDR2 FQNEAQ. V lost 5 bases to trimming and J lost 4 bases, with 11 bases between them. This CDR3 region has 14 residues. CDR3 coding DNA: TGTGCCAGCAGCCTCGGACAGATTAATGAAAAACTGTTTTTT. Protein product: CASSLGQINEKLFF.

The chain is built from TRBV9 and TRBJ2-3; a possible D gene is TRBD2 (6 bases). The V end lost 3 bases, the J end lost 4 bases, and 12 bases lay between the germline ends. CDR1 and CDR2 from the germline V gene are SGDLS and YYNGEE. The CDR3 is made up of 14 amino acids. The DNA for the CDR3 is TGTGCCAGCAGCGCCCTTGAGCGGGCAGATACGCAGTATTTT. Its protein is CASSALERADTQYF.

This chain joins TRBV11-3 and TRBJ2-3; D remains unclear. Germline V gene sequence: CDR1 SGHNT, CDR2 YENEEA. This CDR3 has 13 amino acids. Deletions cut 5 bases from V and 4 bases from J, with 10 bases between. CDR3: CASSPQASDTQYF. The CDR3 DNA reads as TGTGCCAGCAGCCCCCAAGCCTCAGATACGCAGTATTTT.

A few counts support this clone. This sequence joins TRBV28 and TRBJ1-1; D might be TRBD1 (5 bases). Germline V gives CDR1 MDHEN, CDR2 SYDVKM. Trimming pared 2 bases from V and 3 bases from J, leaving 10 bases between. The CDR3 sequence is 14 residues long. CDR3 sequence reads: CASSLRPGYTEAFF. As DNA, the CDR3 is TGTGCCAGCAGTTTAAGGCCAGGGTACACTGAAGCTTTCTTT.

This chain uses TRBV10-3 with TRBJ1-2; 9 bases map to TRBD1. The CDR3 covers 14 residues. CDR1 is ENHRY, CDR2 SYGVKD, per germline. The V gene end was trimmed by 6 bases and the J gene end by 8 bases; junction bases not matched to a gene: 10. This chain's CDR3 is CAIRGDRDSKGYTF. The CDR3 DNA reads as TGTGCCATCAGGGGGGACAGGGATTCCAAGGGCTACACCTTC.

The gene calls are TRBV9 and TRBJ1-2, with D maybe TRBD1 (6 bases). Germline loops: CDR1 SGDLS, CDR2 YYNGEE. Trimming took 0 bases from V and 5 from J, leaving 23 bases between them. CDR3 size: 18 residues. The CDR3 sequence: CASSVGGSRGGHLYGYTF. The CDR3, as DNA: TGTGCCAGCAGCGTAGGAGGCAGTCGCGGGGGACACCTTTATGGCTACACCTTC.

With respect to this clone: The limits of the CDR3 on the DNA are not certain, so only TCRdb's listed CDR3 is given. V gene TRBV2 combines with J gene TRBJ2-6; the table's D call, TRBD2, has no DNA check behind it. Germline loops: CDR1 SNHLY, CDR2 FYNNEI. The CDR3 is made up of 12 amino acids, end residues included. The CDR3: CASSSGANVLTF.

The CDR3 spells CASSLGGQGANSPLHF. The CDR3 coding sequence is TGTGCCAGCAGCTTAGGGGGACAGGGGGCGAATTCACCCCTCCACTTT. The V gene is TRBV7-3, the J gene TRBJ1-6, with 12 bases fitting TRBD1. Losses at the gene ends were 2 bases for V and 7 bases for J; bases not matched to a gene: 3. The V gene's germline CDR1 is SGHTA and CDR2 FQGTGA. The CDR3 totals 16 residues.

The chain links TRBV6-4 to TRBJ2-1; no clear D gene. V shed 0 bases and J shed 7 bases, with 4 bases lying between them. CDR1 MRHNA and CDR2 SNTAGT come from the germline V gene. This CDR3 spans 12 amino acids. The CDR3 region is CASSDSLNEQFF. The DNA for the CDR3 is TGTGCCAGCAGTGACTCCCTAAATGAGCAGTTCTTC.